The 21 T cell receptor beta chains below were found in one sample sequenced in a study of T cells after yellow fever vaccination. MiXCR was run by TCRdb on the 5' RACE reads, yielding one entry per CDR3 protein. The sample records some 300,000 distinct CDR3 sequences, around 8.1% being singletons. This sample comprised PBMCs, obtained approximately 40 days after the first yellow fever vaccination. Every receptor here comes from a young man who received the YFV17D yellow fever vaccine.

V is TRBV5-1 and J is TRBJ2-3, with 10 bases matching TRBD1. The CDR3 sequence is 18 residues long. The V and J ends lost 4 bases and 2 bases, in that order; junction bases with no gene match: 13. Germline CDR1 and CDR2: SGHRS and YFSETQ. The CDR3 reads CASSRGLGGTGATDTQYF. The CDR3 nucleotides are TGCGCCAGCAGCAGAGGTCTGGGCGGGACAGGGGCCACAGATACGCAGTATTTT.

Here the CDR3 reads CASSERQGFSGNTIYF. The CDR3 nucleotides read TGTGCCAGCAGTGAACGACAGGGATTCTCTGGAAACACCATATATTTT. V gene TRBV27 combines with J gene TRBJ1-3; 7 nucleotides align to TRBD1. From germline, CDR1 is MNHEY and CDR2 SMNVEV (reference sequence). J lost 0 bases, V lost 5 bases, and 7 bases had no gene match. This CDR3 comprises 16 residues.

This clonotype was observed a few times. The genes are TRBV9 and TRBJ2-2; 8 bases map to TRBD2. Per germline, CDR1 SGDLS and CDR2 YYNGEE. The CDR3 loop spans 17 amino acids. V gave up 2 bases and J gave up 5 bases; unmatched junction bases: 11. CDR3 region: CASSVPDGGVGTGELFF. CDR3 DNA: TGTGCCAGCAGCGTCCCAGACGGGGGGGTTGGAACCGGGGAGCTGTTTTTT. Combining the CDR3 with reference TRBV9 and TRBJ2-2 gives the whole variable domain DSGVTQTPKHLITATGQRVTLRCSPRSGDLSVYWYQQSLDQGLQFLIQYYNGEERAKGNILERFSAQQFPDLHSELNLSSLELGDSALYFCASSVPDGGVGTGELFFGEGSRLTVL.

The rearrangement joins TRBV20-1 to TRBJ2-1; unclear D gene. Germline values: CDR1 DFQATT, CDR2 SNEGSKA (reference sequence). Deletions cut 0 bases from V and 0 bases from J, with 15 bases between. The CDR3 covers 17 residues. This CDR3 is CSARDPGRASSYNEQFF. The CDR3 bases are TGCAGTGCTAGAGATCCGGGCAGAGCCAGCTCCTACAATGAGCAGTTCTTC.

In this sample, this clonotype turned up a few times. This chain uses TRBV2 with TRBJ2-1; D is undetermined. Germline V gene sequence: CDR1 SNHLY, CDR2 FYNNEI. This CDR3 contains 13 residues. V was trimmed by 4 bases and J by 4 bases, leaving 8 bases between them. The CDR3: CASSVGRYNEQFF. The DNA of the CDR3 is TGTGCCAGCAGTGTGGGCAGGTACAATGAGCAGTTCTTC.

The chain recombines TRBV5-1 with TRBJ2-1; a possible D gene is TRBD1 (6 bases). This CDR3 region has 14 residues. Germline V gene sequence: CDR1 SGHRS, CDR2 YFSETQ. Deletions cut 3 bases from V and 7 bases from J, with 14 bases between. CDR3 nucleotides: TGCGCCAGCAGCTCAGGGACAACATTAAATGAGCAGTTCTTC. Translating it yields CASSSGTTLNEQFF.

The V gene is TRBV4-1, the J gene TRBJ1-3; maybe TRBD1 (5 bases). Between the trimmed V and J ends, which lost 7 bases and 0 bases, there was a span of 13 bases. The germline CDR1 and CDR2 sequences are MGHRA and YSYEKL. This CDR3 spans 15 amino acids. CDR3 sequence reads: CASTGPETSGNTIYF. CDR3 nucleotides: TGCGCCAGCACAGGGCCGGAGACCTCTGGAAACACCATATATTTT.

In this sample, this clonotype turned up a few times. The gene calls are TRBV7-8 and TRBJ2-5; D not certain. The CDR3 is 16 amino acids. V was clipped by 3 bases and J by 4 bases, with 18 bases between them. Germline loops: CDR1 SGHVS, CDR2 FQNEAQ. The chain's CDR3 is CASSFLESVPGETQYF. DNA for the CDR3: TGTGCCAGCAGCTTCTTAGAAAGTGTGCCTGGAGAGACCCAGTACTTC.

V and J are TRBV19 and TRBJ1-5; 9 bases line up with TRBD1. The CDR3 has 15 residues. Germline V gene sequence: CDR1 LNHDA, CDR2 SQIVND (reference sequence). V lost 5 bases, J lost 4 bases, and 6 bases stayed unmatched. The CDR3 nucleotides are TGTGCCAGTAGTGAAACGGGACAGGGTAATCAGCCCCAGCATTTT. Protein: CASSETGQGNQPQHF. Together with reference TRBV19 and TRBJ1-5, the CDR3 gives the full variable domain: DGGITQSPKYLFRKEGQNVTLSCEQNLNHDAMYWYRQDPGQGLRLIYYSQIVNDFQKGDIAEGYSVSREKKESFPLTVTSAQKNPTAFYLCASSETGQGNQPQHFGDGTRLSIL.

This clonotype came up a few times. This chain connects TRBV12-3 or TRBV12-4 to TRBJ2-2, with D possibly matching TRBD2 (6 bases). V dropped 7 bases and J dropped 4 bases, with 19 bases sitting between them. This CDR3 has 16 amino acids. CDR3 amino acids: CASTPRVSSATGELFF. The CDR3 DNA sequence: TGTGCCAGCACTCCTCGGGTCTCTAGCGCCACCGGGGAGCTGTTTTTT.

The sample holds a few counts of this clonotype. DNA of the CDR3: TGTGCCAGCAGCCCTCGCCGGACCCAGTACTTC. Its protein is CASSPRRTQYF. The rearrangement links TRBV7-6 to TRBJ2-5; D is ambiguous. CDR1 SGHVS and CDR2 FNYEAQ come from the germline V gene. Trimming cost V 5 bases and J 7 bases, with 8 bases left between them. This CDR3 region has 11 residues. The full variable domain, with the rest looked up from reference TRBV7-6 and TRBJ2-5, is GAGVSQSPRYKVTKRGQDVALRCDPISGHVSLYWYRQALGQGPEFLTYFNYEAQQDKSGLPNDRFSAERPEGSISTLTIQRTEQRDSAMYRCASSPRRTQYFGPGTRLLVL.

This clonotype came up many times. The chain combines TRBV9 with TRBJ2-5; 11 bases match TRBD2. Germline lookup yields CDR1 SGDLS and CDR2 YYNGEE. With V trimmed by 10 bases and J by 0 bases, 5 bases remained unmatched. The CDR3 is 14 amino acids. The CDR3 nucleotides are TGTGCCGCCCGGGGACTAGCGGACCAAGAGACCCAGTACTTC. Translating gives CAARGLADQETQYF.

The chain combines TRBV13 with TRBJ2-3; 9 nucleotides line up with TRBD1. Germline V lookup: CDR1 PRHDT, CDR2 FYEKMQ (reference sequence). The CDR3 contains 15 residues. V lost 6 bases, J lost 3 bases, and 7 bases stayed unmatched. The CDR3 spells CASRDTGGKTDTQYF. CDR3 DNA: TGTGCCAGCAGAGACACAGGGGGCAAAACAGATACGCAGTATTTT.

In DNA form, the CDR3 reads TGTGCCAGCAGCTGGGGGACAGGGGGCGGATACGAGCAGTACGTC. Protein product: CASSWGTGGGYEQYV. The gene calls are TRBV5-6 and TRBJ2-7; TRBD1 aligns across 12 bases. J lost 4 bases, V lost 3 bases, and 5 bases had no gene match. This CDR3 region has 15 residues. In germline, CDR1 is SGHDT, CDR2 YYEEEE.

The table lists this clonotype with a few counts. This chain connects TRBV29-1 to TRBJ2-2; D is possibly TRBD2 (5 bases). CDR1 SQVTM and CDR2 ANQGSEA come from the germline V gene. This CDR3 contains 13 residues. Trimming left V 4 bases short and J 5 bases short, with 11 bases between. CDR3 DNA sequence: TGCAGCGTTGTTAGCGCGAGTACCGGGGAGCTGTTTTTT. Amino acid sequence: CSVVSASTGELFF.

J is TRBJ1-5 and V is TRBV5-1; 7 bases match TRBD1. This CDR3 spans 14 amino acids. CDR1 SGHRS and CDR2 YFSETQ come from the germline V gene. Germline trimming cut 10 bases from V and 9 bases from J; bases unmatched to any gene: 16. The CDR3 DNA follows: TGCGCCTGGGGCCAGGGGGGTCCGTATTGGCCCCAGCATTTT. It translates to CAWGQGGPYWPQHF. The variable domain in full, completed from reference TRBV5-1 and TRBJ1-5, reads KAGVTQTPRYLIKTRGQQVTLSCSPISGHRSVSWYQQTPGQGLQFLFEYFSETQRNKGNFPGRFSGRQFSNSRSEMNVSTLELGDSALYLCAWGQGGPYWPQHFGDGTRLSIL.

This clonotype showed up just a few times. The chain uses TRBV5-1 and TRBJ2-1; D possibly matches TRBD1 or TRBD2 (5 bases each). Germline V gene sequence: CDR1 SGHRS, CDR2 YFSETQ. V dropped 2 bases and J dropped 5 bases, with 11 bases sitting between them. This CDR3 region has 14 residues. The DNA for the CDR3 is TGCGCCAGCAGCTTAGGGACCAGAGACAATGAGCAGTTCTTC. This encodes CASSLGTRDNEQFF.

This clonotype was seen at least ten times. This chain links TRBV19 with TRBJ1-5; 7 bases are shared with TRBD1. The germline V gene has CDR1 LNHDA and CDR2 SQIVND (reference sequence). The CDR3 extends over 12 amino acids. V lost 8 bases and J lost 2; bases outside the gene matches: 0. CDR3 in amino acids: CASGQGNQPQHF. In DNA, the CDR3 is TGTGCCAGTGGACAGGGCAATCAGCCCCAGCATTTT.

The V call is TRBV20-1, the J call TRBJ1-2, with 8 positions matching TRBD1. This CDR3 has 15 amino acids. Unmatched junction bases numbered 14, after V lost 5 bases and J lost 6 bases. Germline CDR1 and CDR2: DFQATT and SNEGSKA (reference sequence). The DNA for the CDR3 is TGCAGTGCTCCCGGCATTGGACAGGGAAAAAATGGCTACACCTTC. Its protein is CSAPGIGQGKNGYTF.

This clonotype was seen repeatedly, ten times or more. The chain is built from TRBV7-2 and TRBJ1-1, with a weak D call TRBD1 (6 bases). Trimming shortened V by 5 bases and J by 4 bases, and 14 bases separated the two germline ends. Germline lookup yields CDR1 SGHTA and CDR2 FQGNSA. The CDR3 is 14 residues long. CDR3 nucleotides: TGTGCCAGCAGCCCTTACCCAGGGGCCACTGAAGCTTTCTTT. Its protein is CASSPYPGATEAFF.

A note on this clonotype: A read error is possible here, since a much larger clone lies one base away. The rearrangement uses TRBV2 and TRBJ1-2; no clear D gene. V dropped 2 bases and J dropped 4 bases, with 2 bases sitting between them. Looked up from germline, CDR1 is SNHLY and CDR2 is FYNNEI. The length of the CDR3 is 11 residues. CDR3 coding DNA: TGTGCCAGCAGTGAAACCTATGGCTACACCTTC. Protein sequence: CASSETYGYTF. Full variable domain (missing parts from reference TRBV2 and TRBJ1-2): EPEVTQTPSHQVTQMGQEVILRCVPISNHLYFYWYRQILGQKVEFLVSFYNNEISEKSEIFDDQFSVERPDGSNFTLKIRSTKLEDSAMYFCASSETYGYTFGSGTRLTVV.